The T cell receptor beta chain under discussion was sequenced for a study of T cell changes during pregnancy in multiple sclerosis. Method: immunoSEQ multiplex PCR; TCRdb's copy keeps in-frame clones and lacks some. The profile shows approximately 88,000 clones, 90% to 95% of them singletons. The CDR3 runs to 14 residues. V was shortened by 4 bases and J by 6 bases, with 14 bases between the two germline ends. Germline V lookup: CDR1 SGHNT, CDR2 YYREEE (reference sequence). The TCR was taken from a female donor with multiple sclerosis, enrolled in a pregnancy study. V gene TRBV5-4 combines with J gene TRBJ2-1, with D maybe TRBD1 (6 bases). The specimen comprised peripheral blood, sampled in the third trimester of pregnancy. CDR3 loop: CASSPPDRTNEQFF. The CDR3 DNA follows: TGTGCCAGCAGCCCCCCGGACAGAACCAATGAGCAGTTCTTC.